This T cell receptor beta chain was obtained from a study of human T cells and chemical hapten exposure. Study details: On approximately 2 cm by approximately 2 cm of upper inner arm skin, sensitization was performed with 2% DPC. Affected patients, primarily female, had alopecia areata, totalis or universalis.

Germline V CDR1 and CDR2: SGHTA, FQGNSA. The CDR3 runs to 15 residues. As for this clonotype: Its matching antigen is unknown. The junction and the germline gene differ at one end; a read error may be behind it.

TCRdb passed the RACE reads through MiXCR, listing each CDR3 protein once. The sample yields 84,000 or so distinct CDR3 sequences, 10% seen once. The study's findings and limits: No alteration of TCRs above 1 in 1000 frequency was seen with DPC sensitization. Relative to controls, expanded TCRs formed significantly more large CDR3 similarity clusters.

The time point is: patch test 1, 2 weeks after DPC sensitization. As to treatment: therapeutic diphenylcyclopropenone sensitization with weekly scalp DPC. The chain uses TRBV7-2 and TRBJ1-5; perhaps TRBD1 as D (5 bases). This clonotype was sampled from a middle-aged man with alopecia areata. Some clones in this sample may be carry-over from other donors' samples. This specimen consisted of whole blood, obtained in connection with sensitization to the hapten diphenylcyclopropenone (DPC). Here the CDR3 reads CASSRFGGSDQPQHF. CDR3 nucleotide sequence: TGTGCCAGCAGTCGATTTGGGGGTAGCGATCAGCCCCAGCATTTT.